This TCR beta chain is from a study of CD8+ T cells in alopecia areata. CDR1 is SEHNR and CDR2 is FQNEAQ in the germline V gene (reference sequence). The CDR3 sequence is 15 residues long. V lost 3 bases to trimming and J lost 2 bases, with 8 bases between them. This clone was counted only a few times. Treatment given: oral pan-JAK inhibitor, 5-10 mg twice daily. cDNA serving as the sequencing template came from extracted, reverse transcribed RNA. Some clones are missing from TCRdb's copy, which holds only in-frame ones; the method was immunoSEQ multiplex PCR. Here the sample spans 100,000 or so clones, 55% to 70% being singletons.

The source of this sequence is a human donor with alopecia areata. This chain links TRBV7-9 with TRBJ2-6; D perhaps matches TRBD1 (6 bases). The sample here was CD8+ T cells sorted from blood, taken around week 55, from a patient treated with tofacitinib. CDR3 in amino acids: CASSFRQAGANVLTF. The DNA for the CDR3 is TGTGCCAGCAGCTTTAGACAGGCTGGGGCCAACGTCCTGACTTTC.